Following are 15 T cell receptor beta chains from one sample sequenced in a study of post-analysis software for immune sequencing data. Points from the study as a whole: Patients carried 5 or 6 TRBV segments more frequently than controls did, and TRBV5-6, TRBV5-1 and TRBV20-1 were among them.

Prepared TCR beta cDNA libraries contained unique molecular identifiers. TCRdb re-called the PCR reads with MiXCR, one entry per CDR3 protein. Here the sample spans 820,000 or so distinct CDR3 sequences, under 70% being singletons. These receptors' antigens are unknown. Sequencing input: blood. These receptor sequences come from a girl aged 5 to 17 with multiple sclerosis.

This clonotype was seen only a few times. The chain is built from TRBV20-1 and TRBJ1-2; perhaps TRBD1 as D (6 bases). V lost 4 bases, J lost 1 base, and 13 bases lay in between. Looked up from germline, CDR1 is DFQATT and CDR2 is SNEGSKA (reference sequence). CDR3 length: 14 amino acids. CDR3 amino acids: CSATDSSLNYGYTF. The CDR3 DNA reads TGCAGTGCTACGGACAGTTCACTTAACTATGGCTACACCTTC.

The chain employs TRBV7-6 and TRBJ2-1, with 13 nucleotides matching TRBD2. The CDR3 is 16 amino acids. Germline V gene sequence: CDR1 SGHVS, CDR2 FNYEAQ. Trimming took 4 bases from V and 7 from J; bases not matched to a gene: 7. This CDR3 reads CASSSSTSGRSNEQFF. The CDR3 DNA is TGTGCCAGCAGCTCCTCGACTAGCGGGAGGTCGAATGAGCAGTTCTTC.

This chain joins TRBV20-1 and TRBJ2-7; TRBD1 agrees at 8 bases. CDR1 DFQATT and CDR2 SNEGSKA come from the germline V gene (reference sequence). The CDR3 length is 13 residues. V gave up 5 bases and J gave up 3 bases; unmatched junction bases: 6. The CDR3 bases are TGCAGTGCTGAAGACAGGGGTGGCTACGAGCAGTACTTC. Encoded protein: CSAEDRGGYEQYF.

The CDR3 protein is CASSLGIAGGFGGYEQYF. CDR3 nucleotides: TGTGCCAGCAGCTTAGGGATAGCGGGAGGTTTTGGGGGCTACGAGCAGTACTTC. The rearrangement uses TRBV11-2 and TRBJ2-4, with 10 bases matching TRBD2. TRBJ2-7 explains the end of the DNA better; the J call may be wrong. This CDR3 comprises 18 residues. Per germline, CDR1 SGHAT and CDR2 FQNNGV.

V is TRBV4-1 and J is TRBJ2-2; a possible D gene is TRBD1 (5 bases). Trimming took off 1 base at V and 7 bases at J, with 10 bases between the two ends. The CDR3 has 14 amino acids. The germline V gene has CDR1 MGHRA and CDR2 YSYEKL. Here the CDR3 DNA reads TGCGCCAGCAGCCAAGTGGGGCTTCACGGGGAGCTGTTTTTT. Translated: CASSQVGLHGELFF.

The CDR3 is CATSDFVWWGWHASTDTQYF. The CDR3, as DNA: TGTGCCACCAGTGATTTCGTTTGGTGGGGGTGGCACGCTAGCACAGATACGCAGTATTTT. The J gene is TRBJ2-3, the V gene TRBV24-1; D might be TRBD1 or TRBD2, each matching 5 bases. CDR1 and CDR2 (germline): KGHDR, SFDVKD. V lost 1 base, J lost 0 bases, and 22 bases lay in between. This CDR3 has 20 amino acids.

The V gene is TRBV10-3, the J gene TRBJ2-1; D uncertain. Germline V gene sequence: CDR1 ENHRY, CDR2 SYGVKD. V was shortened by 6 bases and J by 5 bases, with 17 bases between the two germline ends. The CDR3 loop spans 15 amino acids. CDR3 DNA: TGTGCCATCAGGAAAGCCACCCAACTGAACAATGAGCAGTTCTTC. It is translated as CAIRKATQLNNEQFF.

This chain uses TRBV20-1 with TRBJ2-5; D tentatively reads TRBD1 or TRBD2 (5 bases each). The J call is uncertain, as TRBJ2-7 better fits the DNA end. Germline values: CDR1 DFQATT, CDR2 SNEGSKA (reference sequence). The CDR3 consists of 11 residues. CDR3 protein: CSVSPGSEQYF. Written as DNA, the CDR3 is TGCAGTGTTAGCCCAGGGAGCGAGCAGTACTTC.

This chain links TRBV18 with TRBJ2-7, with a possible D match to TRBD1 (5 bases). The ends were cut back, 3 bases at V and 2 bases at J, with 11 bases in the middle. Germline loops: CDR1 KGHSH, CDR2 LQKENI. The CDR3 runs to 14 residues. The CDR3 spells CASSPNTGAYEQYF. CDR3 bases: TGTGCCAGCTCACCGAATACAGGAGCCTACGAGCAGTACTTC.

The rearrangement uses TRBV2 and TRBJ2-6; D uncertain. V was clipped by 1 base and J by 2 bases, with 6 bases between them. The germline CDR1 and CDR2 sequences are SNHLY and FYNNEI. This CDR3 contains 15 residues. This CDR3 reads CASSEEVAGANVLTF. CDR3 nucleotides: TGTGCCAGCAGTGAAGAGGTTGCTGGGGCCAACGTCCTGACTTTC.

The table lists this clonotype with a few counts. The rearrangement joins TRBV6-6 to TRBJ2-1; 8 nucleotides agree with TRBD1. The V segment lost 0 bases and the J segment 4 bases; nucleotides outside the gene matches: 5. The CDR3 length is 16 residues. CDR1 MNHNY and CDR2 SVGAGI come from the germline V gene (reference sequence). The CDR3: CASSYSRDRRYNEQFF. The CDR3 DNA is TGTGCCAGCAGTTACTCGAGGGACAGGCGTTACAATGAGCAGTTCTTC.

CDR3 coding DNA: TGTGCCAGTAGTCCACGGGGAGGAGAAGAGACCCAGTACTTC. Protein product: CASSPRGGEETQYF. The V and J genes are TRBV19 and TRBJ2-5, with D tentatively TRBD2 (6 bases). The CDR3 sequence is 14 residues long. The germline V gene has CDR1 LNHDA and CDR2 SQIVND (reference sequence). The V end lost 5 bases, the J end lost 3 bases, and 13 bases lay between the germline ends.

This clonotype has just a few counts. The chain couples TRBV24-1 to TRBJ2-1, with D maybe TRBD2 (7 bases). The CDR3 is made up of 18 amino acids. V was trimmed by 5 bases and J by 3 bases, leaving 22 bases between them. Germline V gene sequence: CDR1 KGHDR, CDR2 SFDVKD. CDR3 bases: TGTGCCACCAGTGCCCCCCCCGGGGCGGGGGCAGACTACAATGAGCAGTTCTTC. This codes for CATSAPPGAGADYNEQFF.

The chain uses TRBV11-2 and TRBJ2-7, with D maybe TRBD2 (5 bases). This CDR3 region has 12 residues. The ends were cut back, 3 bases at V and 7 bases at J, with 10 bases in the middle. Germline loops: CDR1 SGHAT, CDR2 FQNNGV. The CDR3 DNA is TGTGCCAGCAGCTTCGGACTTCTTGAGCAGTACTTC. Protein sequence: CASSFGLLEQYF.

The chain joins TRBV6-1 to TRBJ2-7, with D tentatively TRBD1 (6 bases). CDR1 and CDR2 (germline): MNHNS, SASEGT. Trimming pared 2 bases from V and 2 bases from J, leaving 13 bases between. The CDR3 consists of 15 residues. CDR3 sequence (DNA): TGTGCCAGCAGTGAACTGTGGGACACAGCCTACGAGCAGTACTTC. It translates to CASSELWDTAYEQYF.